The rows below give T cell receptor beta chains drawn from one sample of a study of blood T cell repertoires in COVID-19. Clones were read by immunoSEQ multiplex PCR, and TCRdb kept only the in-frame ones, dropping some. The sample has around 72,000 clones, approximately 82% seen once. The material sequenced was peripheral blood. These receptors were taken from a woman of 80 years or more with acute or convalescent COVID-19. Both conserved end residues are part of each CDR3. Each record gives: J gene, D gene, V gene, clone size, CDR3 protein, CDR3 DNA. D genes are given only for firm matches. Size values are once, few and many counts, or a class for expanded clones, and some rows have none.

j_gene: TRBJ2-3; d_gene: -; v_gene: TRBV5-6; abundance: -; CDR3aa: CASSFVGVAGTDTQYF; CDR3nt: TGTGCCAGCAGCTTCGTCGGGGTAGCAGGCACAGATACGCAGTATTTT
j_gene: TRBJ2-1; d_gene: -; v_gene: TRBV12-3/TRBV12-4; abundance: -; CDR3aa: CASGGGIYNEQFF; CDR3nt: TGTGCCAGCGGTGGCGGTATCTACAATGAGCAGTTCTTC
j_gene: TRBJ2-3; d_gene: TRBD2; v_gene: TRBV7-6; abundance: few; CDR3aa: CASSRSITSGTDTQYF; CDR3nt: TGTGCCAGCAGCCGTTCGATAACTAGCGGCACAGATACGCAGTATTTT
j_gene: TRBJ2-5; d_gene: -; v_gene: TRBV5-4; abundance: -; CDR3aa: CASSPGKEETQYF; CDR3nt: TGTGCCAGCAGCCCAGGGAAAGAAGAGACCCAGTACTTC
j_gene: TRBJ1-2; d_gene: TRBD1; v_gene: TRBV6-1; abundance: -; CDR3aa: CASSERPGGGVYGYTF; CDR3nt: TGTGCCAGCAGTGAGAGACCAGGGGGAGGAGTCTATGGCTACACCTTC
j_gene: TRBJ1-2; d_gene: -; v_gene: TRBV2; abundance: -; CDR3aa: CASTPDRYGYTF; CDR3nt: TGTGCCAGCACCCCGGACAGATATGGCTACACCTTC
j_gene: TRBJ2-1; d_gene: TRBD2; v_gene: TRBV10-3; abundance: -; CDR3aa: CAIMMTSGGSYNEQFF; CDR3nt: TGTGCCATCATGATGACTAGCGGGGGCTCCTACAATGAGCAGTTCTTC
j_gene: TRBJ1-1; d_gene: -; v_gene: TRBV12-3/TRBV12-4; abundance: -; CDR3aa: CASSYAGPTEAFF; CDR3nt: TGTGCCAGCAGTTACGCGGGGCCCACTGAAGCTTTCTTT
j_gene: TRBJ1-2; d_gene: -; v_gene: TRBV6-5; abundance: -; CDR3aa: CASNSRGTYGYTF; CDR3nt: TGTGCCAGCAATTCTCGGGGGACCTATGGCTACACCTTC
j_gene: TRBJ2-5; d_gene: -; v_gene: TRBV9; abundance: -; CDR3aa: CASSVAVQETQYF; CDR3nt: TGTGCCAGCAGCGTAGCGGTTCAAGAGACCCAGTACTTC
j_gene: TRBJ2-7; d_gene: -; v_gene: TRBV27; abundance: -; CDR3aa: CASSLSRGRYEQYF; CDR3nt: TGTGCCAGCAGTTTATCCCGGGGGAGGTACGAGCAGTACTTC
j_gene: TRBJ2-7; d_gene: -; v_gene: TRBV18; abundance: -; CDR3aa: CASSPGQRPYEQYF; CDR3nt: TGTGCCAGCTCACCCGGTCAGCGGCCATACGAGCAGTACTTC
j_gene: TRBJ1-1; d_gene: -; v_gene: TRBV14; abundance: -; CDR3aa: CASSQDSRVNTEAFF; CDR3nt: TGTGCCAGCAGCCAAGATAGCAGGGTCAACACTGAAGCTTTCTTT
j_gene: TRBJ2-5; d_gene: TRBD2; v_gene: TRBV14; abundance: -; CDR3aa: CASGRGGKETQYF; CDR3nt: TGTGCCAGCGGACGGGGGGGGAAAGAGACCCAGTACTTC
j_gene: TRBJ2-7; d_gene: -; v_gene: TRBV4-1; abundance: -; CDR3aa: CASSQVFHYEQYF; CDR3nt: TGCGCCAGCAGCCAAGTGTTTCACTACGAGCAGTACTTC
j_gene: TRBJ2-7; d_gene: TRBD2; v_gene: TRBV27; abundance: once; CDR3aa: CASRGLAGYEQYF; CDR3nt: TGTGCCAGCAGAGGCCTAGCGGGCTACGAGCAGTACTTC
j_gene: TRBJ1-6; d_gene: TRBD1; v_gene: TRBV30; abundance: -; CDR3aa: CAWSITGGDSPLHF; CDR3nt: TGTGCCTGGAGCATAACAGGGGGGGATTCACCCCTCCACTTT